This T cell receptor beta chain appears in the sequencing data of a study of spatial heterogeneity in lung cancer. Sample time point: sample taken at primary tumor resection. Tumor, nontumor lung or frozen PBMC supplied whole RNA that was sequenced unsorted. This clonotype appeared many times. One entry per CDR3 protein, called by TCRdb with MiXCR from the 5' RACE reads. The profile shows approximately 25,000 distinct CDR3 sequences, less than 3.5% of them singletons. The sequences come from PBMCs, collected at surgery. The clonotype comes from a female donor with early-stage non-small cell lung cancer.

The CDR3: CASSFFSGKPYEQYF. CDR3 nucleotides: TGTGCCAGCAGCTTTTTCAGCGGGAAGCCCTACGAGCAGTACTTC. The V gene is TRBV7-2, the J gene TRBJ2-7, with 7 bases lining up with TRBD2. Looked up from germline, CDR1 is SGHTA and CDR2 is FQGNSA. J gave up 2 bases and V 3 bases, and 7 bases lay outside the gene matches. The CDR3 is 15 amino acids.